The 13 T cell receptor beta chains below were found in one sample sequenced in a study of radiation and T cells in renal cell carcinoma. Indicated time point: baseline pretreatment blood. Specified treatment: 15 Gy SBRT to primary tumor, nephrectomy 4 weeks later. This table comes from immunoSEQ multiplex PCR, and its TCRdb copy is limited to in-frame clones, with some not included. In the table there are 150,000 or so clones, roughly nine tenths of which are singletons. The sequencing used blood, collected from a patient whose treatment included radiotherapy and nephrectomy. The receptors stem from a woman in her 70s with renal cell carcinoma.

V is TRBV7-2 and J is TRBJ1-6, with 7 bases lining up with TRBD1. The CDR3 runs 15 residues. V was pared by 4 bases and J by 5 bases, with 5 bases of the junction left unmatched. The V gene's germline CDR1 is SGHTA and CDR2 FQGNSA. The CDR3 DNA follows: TGTGCCAGCAGCTCCTTAGGGACAGATAATTCACCCCTCCACTTT. It encodes CASSSLGTDNSPLHF.

The J gene is TRBJ1-5, the V gene TRBV25-1; D remains ambiguous. Between the trimmed V and J ends, which lost 7 bases and 0 bases, there was a span of 1 base. CDR3 size: 11 residues. CDR1 is MGHDK, CDR2 SYGVNS, per germline. DNA for the CDR3: TGTGCCAGCAATAGCAATCAGCCCCAGCATTTT. The encoded protein is CASNSNQPQHF. The whole variable domain, filled in from reference TRBV25-1 and TRBJ1-5, reads EADIYQTPRYLVIGTGKKITLECSQTMGHDKMYWYQQDPGMELHLIHYSYGVNSTEKGDLSSESTVSRIRTEHFPLTLESARPSHTSQYLCASNSNQPQHFGDGTRLSIL.

The chain employs TRBV4-3 and TRBJ2-5; a weak D match, TRBD1 (6 bases). Germline CDR1 and CDR2: LGHNA and YSLEER. Trimming stripped 0 bases from V and 2 bases from J, with 7 bases between. This CDR3 spans 14 amino acids. The DNA for the CDR3 is TGCGCCAGCAGCCAAGATAGGGGGCAAGAGACCCAGTACTTC. Its translation: CASSQDRGQETQYF.

The rearrangement links TRBV19 to TRBJ2-1; D ambiguous. The CDR3 has 13 residues. V lost 5 bases, J lost 0 bases, and 5 bases lay in between. Germline CDR1 is LNHDA and CDR2 is SQIVND (reference sequence). CDR3 bases: TGTGCCAGTAGTTACAGCTCCTACAATGAGCAGTTCTTC. As protein: CASSYSSYNEQFF.

The V call is TRBV11-2, the J call TRBJ2-1; D assignment may be TRBD1 or TRBD2 (6 bases each). CDR1 is SGHAT, CDR2 FQNNGV, per germline. The length of the CDR3 is 17 residues. Trimming left V 1 base short and J 7 bases short, with 20 bases between. The CDR3 here is CASSLGVRGLANNEQFF. Written as DNA, the CDR3 is TGTGCCAGCAGCTTAGGGGTTCGGGGGCTGGCTAATAATGAGCAGTTCTTC.

The V call is TRBV29-1, the J call TRBJ2-7, with 12 bases matching TRBD1. There are 16 residues in the CDR3. V shed 4 bases, J shed 6 bases, and the junction held 13 bases outside the gene matches. Germline CDR1 is SQVTM and CDR2 is ANQGSEA. The CDR3 DNA reads TGCAGCGTTGTAGGAGGGACAGGGGGCATGACAAGCGAGCAGTACTTC. It encodes CSVVGGTGGMTSEQYF.

This chain uses TRBV5-1 with TRBJ2-1; TRBD1 aligns across 7 bases. Unmatched junction bases numbered 8, after V lost 2 bases and J lost 15 bases. CDR1 is SGHRS, CDR2 YFSETQ, per germline. The CDR3 has 12 amino acids. In DNA, the CDR3 is TGCGCCAGCAGCTTACCGGGACAGCGGCGGTTCTTC. Its translation: CASSLPGQRRFF.

The chain couples TRBV15 to TRBJ2-3; D is uncertain. Germline V CDR1 and CDR2: LNHNV, YYDKDF (reference sequence). The CDR3 length is 16 residues. V was clipped by 0 bases and J by 2 bases, with 12 bases between them. CDR3 protein: CATSRDARLYTDTQYF. CDR3 sequence (DNA): TGTGCCACCAGCAGAGATGCGAGACTTTACACAGATACGCAGTATTTT.

The rearrangement uses TRBV6-1 and TRBJ1-1, with 9 positions matching TRBD1. The CDR3 is made up of 15 amino acids. The junction had 4 bases not matched to a gene; V was cut back by 4 bases and J by 1 base. Germline lookup yields CDR1 MNHNS and CDR2 SASEGT. The CDR3 sequence is CASSALTGGNTEAFF. DNA of the CDR3: TGTGCCAGCAGTGCCTTGACAGGGGGGAACACTGAAGCTTTCTTT.

The CDR3 DNA reads as TGTGCCACCAGCAGAGATAGGTCAGGGGTAGGGGAGCAGTACTTC. This sequence encodes CATSRDRSGVGEQYF. This chain uses TRBV15 with TRBJ2-7, with D perhaps matching TRBD1 (6 bases). The V end lost 0 bases, the J end lost 7 bases, and 16 bases lay between the germline ends. The germline gives CDR1 LNHNV, CDR2 YYDKDF (reference sequence). The CDR3 has 15 residues. Complete variable domain (other parts from reference TRBV15 and TRBJ2-7): DAMVIQNPRYQVTQFGKPVTLSCSQTLNHNVMYWYQQKSSQAPKLLFHYYDKDFNNEADTPDNFQSRRPNTSFCFLDIRSPGLGDTAMYLCATSRDRSGVGEQYFGPGTRLTVT.

The chain carries TRBV19 and TRBJ2-3; 10 bases fit TRBD2. Germline values: CDR1 LNHDA, CDR2 SQIVND (reference sequence). This CDR3 spans 14 amino acids. V was clipped by 8 bases and J by 1 base; unmatched bases: 3. CDR3 nucleotides: TGTGCCAGTCAGGGACTAGCGCGCACAGATACGCAGTATTTT. Translating gives CASQGLARTDTQYF.

V gene TRBV10-3 combines with J gene TRBJ2-7; TRBD1 matches at 7 bases. J gave up 3 bases and V 1 base, and 3 bases lay outside the gene matches. The germline CDR1 and CDR2 sequences are ENHRY and SYGVKD. CDR3 length equals 14 residues. The CDR3 DNA sequence: TGTGCCATCAGTGAGTGGGGACAGAACTACGAGCAGTACTTC. Translating gives CAISEWGQNYEQYF.

This clone has only a few counts. The chain has TRBV10-1 and TRBJ1-2; D might be TRBD1 (6 bases). In germline, CDR1 is WNHNN, CDR2 SYGVQD (reference sequence). V lost 0 bases to trimming and J lost 2 bases, with 10 bases between them. This CDR3 spans 15 amino acids. Written as DNA, the CDR3 is TGCGCCAGCAGTGAGTCTTCGGGGGCGAACTATGGCTACACCTTC. Translated, it gives CASSESSGANYGYTF.